What follows are 3 T cell receptor beta chains derived from one specimen sequenced in a study of PD-1 blockade in classical Hodgkin lymphoma. Exposure to brentuximab vedotin varied, and each patient had relapsed following autologous stem cell transplantation. Here immunoSEQ multiplex PCR was the method, and the copy in TCRdb shows in-frame clones only, minus some. The sample has approximately 4,400 clones, 60% to 65% seen once. Sequencing used peripheral blood mononuclear cells (PBMCs), obtained at baseline. Receptor source: a human donor with classical Hodgkin lymphoma.

The chain combines TRBV7-4 with TRBJ1-2; TRBD1 aligns across 11 bases. CDR3 length: 15 residues. Looked up from germline, CDR1 is SGHVT and CDR2 is SQSDAQ. Trimming at V came to 5 bases and at J to 3 bases, leaving 5 bases not matched to a gene. The CDR3 DNA follows: TGTGCCAGCAGCGACCCGGGACAGGGGGACTATGGCTACACCTTC. It codes for CASSDPGQGDYGYTF.

This clone has a handful of counts. CDR3 sequence: CASSEASGGVHNEQFF. CDR3 nucleotides: TGTGCCAGCAGTGAAGCCAGCGGGGGGGTACACAATGAGCAGTTCTTC. The chain uses TRBV6-1 and TRBJ2-1, with 10 nucleotides matching TRBD2. The CDR3 runs to 16 residues. The germline CDR1 and CDR2 sequences are MNHNS and SASEGT. The V segment lost 0 bases and the J segment 5 bases; nucleotides outside the gene matches: 4.

The J gene is TRBJ1-6, the V gene TRBV4-1, with unresolved D. This CDR3 is built from 15 residues. Germline-derived CDR1 and CDR2 are MGHRA and YSYEKL. Trimming removed 1 base at V and 6 bases at J, with 10 bases between. Here the CDR3 reads CASSQVPGLNSPLHF. In DNA form, the CDR3 reads TGCGCCAGCAGCCAAGTACCGGGTCTTAATTCACCCCTCCACTTT.